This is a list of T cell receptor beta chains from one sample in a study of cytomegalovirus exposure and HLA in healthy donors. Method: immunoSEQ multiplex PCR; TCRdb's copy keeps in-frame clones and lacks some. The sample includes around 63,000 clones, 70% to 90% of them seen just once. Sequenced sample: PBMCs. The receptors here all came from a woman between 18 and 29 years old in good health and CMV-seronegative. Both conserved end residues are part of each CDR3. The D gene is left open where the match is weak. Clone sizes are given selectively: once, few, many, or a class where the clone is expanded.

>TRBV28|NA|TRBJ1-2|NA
TGTGCCAGCAACCTGGCAGGGGTTGGCTACACCTTC
CASNLAGVGYTF
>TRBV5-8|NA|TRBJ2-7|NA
TGTGCCAGCAGCTTGTTTAGGGGAACCTACGAGCAGTACTTC
CASSLFRGTYEQYF
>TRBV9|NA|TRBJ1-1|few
TGTGCCAGCAGCGTAGAGGCAGCGCGTGAAGCTTTCTTT
CASSVEAAREAFF
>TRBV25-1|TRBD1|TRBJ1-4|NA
TGTGCCAGCAACGTAGACAGGGAGTGTGATGAAAAACTGTTTTTT
CASNVDRECDEKLFF
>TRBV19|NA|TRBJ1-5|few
TGTGCCAGTAGTATAGATCTTGGGGCTCCGCAGCCCCAGCATTTT
CASSIDLGAPQPQHF
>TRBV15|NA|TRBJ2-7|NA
TGTGCCACCAGCAGAGATTCGGGAACCGCATCCTACGAGCAGTACTTC
CATSRDSGTASYEQYF
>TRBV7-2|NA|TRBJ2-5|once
TGTGCCAGCAGCTATAGCGCTAACTACCAAGAGACCCAGTACTTC
CASSYSANYQETQYF
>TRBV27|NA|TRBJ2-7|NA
TGTGCCAGCAGTAAAGGAGGGACAGCACCTTACGAGCAGTACTTC
CASSKGGTAPYEQYF
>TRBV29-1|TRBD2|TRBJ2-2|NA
TGCAGCGTCGCGGGACTAGCGGGAGGGCGCACCGGGGAGCTGTTTTTT
CSVAGLAGGRTGELFF
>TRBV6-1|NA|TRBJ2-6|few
TGTGCCAGCAGTGAAGCCCAGGGGATGTCTGGGGCCAACGTCCTGACTTTC
CASSEAQGMSGANVLTF
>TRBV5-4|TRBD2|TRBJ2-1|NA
TGTGCCAGCAGCTTGGGGACTAGCGTACTCTACAATGAGCAGTTCTTC
CASSLGTSVLYNEQFF
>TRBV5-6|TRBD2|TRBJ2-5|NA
TGTGCCAGCAGCCCGGGACTAGCGGGGGGAATCGACCAAGAGACCCAGTACTTC
CASSPGLAGGIDQETQYF
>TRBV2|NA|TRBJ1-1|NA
TGTGCCAGCGGCTGGGGAGGGGACACTGAAGCTTTCTTT
CASGWGGDTEAFF
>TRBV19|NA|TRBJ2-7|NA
TGTGCCAGTAGTATGATAGAATCCTCCTACGAGCAGTACTTC
CASSMIESSYEQYF
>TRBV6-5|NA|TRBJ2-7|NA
TGTGCCAGCAGTTACTCGATACGGGGAGCCTACGAGCAGTACTTC
CASSYSIRGAYEQYF
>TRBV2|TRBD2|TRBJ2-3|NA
TGTGCCAGCAGTGCCGGACTAGCGGGGATCACAGATACGCAGTATTTT
CASSAGLAGITDTQYF
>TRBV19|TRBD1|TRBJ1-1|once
TGTGCCAGTAGTGGGGGACAGGGTGGCACTGAAGCTTTCTTT
CASSGGQGGTEAFF
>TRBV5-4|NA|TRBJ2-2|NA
TGTGCCAGCAGCTCCAACAGTCAAGGGGCCGGGGAGCTGTTTTTT
CASSSNSQGAGELFF
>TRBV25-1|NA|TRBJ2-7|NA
TGTGCCAGCAGTGAATCGGGTCGTCGGTATCTTTACGAGCAGTACTTC
CASSESGRRYLYEQYF
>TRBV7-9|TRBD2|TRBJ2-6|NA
TGTGCCAGCGGATACAGCGGGGGCACTGGGGCCAACGTCCTGACTTTC
CASGYSGGTGANVLTF
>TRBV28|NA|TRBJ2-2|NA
TGTGCCAGCAGTTTAGGCCAGGGTGACACCGGGGAGCTGTTTTTT
CASSLGQGDTGELFF
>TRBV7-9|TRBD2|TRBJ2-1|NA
TGTGCCAGCAGCCACATTCGACTAGCGGGGGGCCCAATATTTAATGAGCAGTTCTTC
CASSHIRLAGGPIFNEQFF
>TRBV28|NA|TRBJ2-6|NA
TGTGCCAGCAGTTTAGGGGGCCGAGGGGCCAACGTCCTGACTTTC
CASSLGGRGANVLTF
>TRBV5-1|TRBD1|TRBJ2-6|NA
TGCGCCAGCAGCCTCCGTCATGGGACAGGGGACACCTTCTCTGGGGCCAACGTCCTGACTTTC
CASSLRHGTGDTFSGANVLTF
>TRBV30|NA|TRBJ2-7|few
TGTGCCTGGACTCTGGCGGAATACTACGAGCAGTACTTC
CAWTLAEYYEQYF
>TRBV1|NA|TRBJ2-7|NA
TGCACCAGCAGCCCGAGTGGGTGGATGGGCTCGCACGAGCAGTACTTC
CTSSPSGWMGSHEQYF
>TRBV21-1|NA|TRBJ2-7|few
TGTGCCAGCAGCTCCCCGGGACAGAGCTCCTACGAGCAGTACTTC
CASSSPGQSSYEQYF
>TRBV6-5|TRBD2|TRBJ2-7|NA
TGTGCCAGCAGTTACTCTCTGACGGGAGGGCCGGGTGAGCAGTACTTC
CASSYSLTGGPGEQYF
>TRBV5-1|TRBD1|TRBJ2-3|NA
TGCGCCAGCAGCTTGGAGGGGGCTCCTAGCACAGATACGCAGTATTTT
CASSLEGAPSTDTQYF
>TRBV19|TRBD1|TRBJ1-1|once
TGTGCCAGTAGTACCGTGACAGGGGGCCTCACTGAAGCTTTCTTT
CASSTVTGGLTEAFF
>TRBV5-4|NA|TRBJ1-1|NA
TGTGCCAGCAGCTTGAGGGGGACCACTGAAGCTTTCTTT
CASSLRGTTEAFF
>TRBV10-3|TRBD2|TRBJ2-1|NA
TGTGCCACCCTCGGGGGAGGGGATTCCCCTACAATGAAACAGTTCTTC
CATLGGGDSPTMKQFF
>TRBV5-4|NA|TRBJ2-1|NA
TGTGCCAGCAGCCCTAAGGGGGCGGGATTAACCTACAATGAGCAGTTCTTC
CASSPKGAGLTYNEQFF
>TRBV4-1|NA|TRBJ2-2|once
TGCGCCAGCAGCCAAGGAGGGTGGGAGCTGGCCGGGGAGCTGTTTTTT
CASSQGGWELAGELFF
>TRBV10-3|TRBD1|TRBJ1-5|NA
TGTGCCATCAGTGCGAGGGACAGGGACCAGCCCCAGCATTTT
CAISARDRDQPQHF
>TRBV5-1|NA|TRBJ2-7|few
TGCGCCAGCAGCTTGGGTAGCCTACCAGGGTATCCCTACGAGCAGTACTTC
CASSLGSLPGYPYEQYF
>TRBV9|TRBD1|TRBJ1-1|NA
TGTGCCAGCAGCGTAAAAAGGGGGACAGGAGATACCTTGAACACTGAAGCTTTCTTT
CASSVKRGTGDTLNTEAFF
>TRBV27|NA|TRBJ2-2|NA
TGTGCCAGCAGTTTGCGGGGAACCGGGGAGCTGTTTTTT
CASSLRGTGELFF
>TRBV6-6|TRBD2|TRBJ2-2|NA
TGTGCCAGCAGTGGGGGGACCGGGAGGACCGGGGAGCTGTTTTTT
CASSGGTGRTGELFF
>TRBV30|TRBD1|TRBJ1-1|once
TGTGCCCGCGGACAGGCGAACACTGAAGCTTTCTTT
CARGQANTEAFF
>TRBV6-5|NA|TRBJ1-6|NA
TGTGCCAGCAAGCAGGGTCCTAATTCACCCCTCCACTTT
CASKQGPNSPLHF
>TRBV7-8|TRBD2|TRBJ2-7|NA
TGTGCCAGCAGCTTGGGTCCCGGGACTAGCGGGATCAGGGAGCAGTACTTC
CASSLGPGTSGIREQYF
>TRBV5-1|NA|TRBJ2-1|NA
TGCGCCAGCAGCGAAACATGGAATGAGCAGTTCTTC
CASSETWNEQFF